These 11 T cell receptor beta chains originate from one sample sequenced in a study of Ad26.COV2.S vaccination and SARS-CoV-2 variants. The treatment: about 20 received Ad26.COV2.S at low or high dose, single or two shots; 5 received placebo; per-sample allocation not given. Repertoires come from day 63 after the first vaccine or placebo injection. TCRdb's table, derived via immunoSEQ multiplex PCR, lists solely in-frame clones and lacks some. The sample contains 250,000 to 300,000 clones, 87% of which appear only once. Sequencing was performed on peripheral blood, taken in a trial of Ad26.COV2.S vaccine versus placebo. The receptors here all came from a person between 18 and 65 years old who received the Ad26.COV2.S COVID-19 vaccine or a placebo.

This clone appeared a single time. The chain recombines TRBV6-2 or TRBV6-3 with TRBJ2-5; unclear D gene. The CDR3 is made up of 14 amino acids. Trimming took off 5 bases at V and 3 bases at J, with 13 bases between the two ends. The V gene's germline CDR1 is MNHEY and CDR2 SVGEGT. The CDR3 coding sequence is TGTGCCAGCAGTCCCCGCGGCGCGGAAGAGACCCAGTACTTC. Its protein is CASSPRGAEETQYF.

This chain uses TRBV5-1 with TRBJ1-3, with 12 bases aligning to TRBD1. The CDR3 is 17 residues long. The ends lost 4 bases at V and 0 bases at J; junction bases unmatched: 5. Looked up from germline, CDR1 is SGHRS and CDR2 is YFSETQ. The CDR3 DNA is TGCGCCAGCAGCCAAGGGACAGGGGGCCTCTCTGGAAACACCATATATTTT. This sequence encodes CASSQGTGGLSGNTIYF. Looking up the rest from reference TRBV5-1 and TRBJ1-3 gives the full variable domain: KAGVTQTPRYLIKTRGQQVTLSCSPISGHRSVSWYQQTPGQGLQFLFEYFSETQRNKGNFPGRFSGRQFSNSRSEMNVSTLELGDSALYLCASSQGTGGLSGNTIYFGEGSWLTVV.

The rearrangement links TRBV11-2 to TRBJ1-1; possibly TRBD1 for D (6 bases). CDR1 and CDR2 (germline): SGHAT, FQNNGV. This CDR3 is 15 amino acids long. The V end was cut by 1 base, the J end by 3 bases, with 12 bases between. In nucleotides, the CDR3 is TGTGCCAGCAGCTTAGGTCAGGGGCTTTACACTGAAGCTTTCTTT. Its translation: CASSLGQGLYTEAFF.

The chain has TRBV6-4 and TRBJ1-1; possible D gene TRBD1, 5 bases. V shed 2 bases and J shed 6 bases, with 10 bases lying between them. There are 13 residues in the CDR3. Germline values: CDR1 MRHNA, CDR2 SNTAGT. The CDR3 here is CASSDPGRSEAFF. The CDR3 DNA is TGTGCCAGCAGTGACCCGGGACGGTCTGAAGCTTTCTTT.

The chain carries TRBV5-6 and TRBJ1-3; D is unresolved. This CDR3 has 14 amino acids. CDR1 SGHDT and CDR2 YYEEEE come from the germline V gene. Between the trimmed V and J ends, which lost 4 bases and 7 bases, there was a span of 15 bases. The CDR3 loop is CASSPFQTGNTIYF. CDR3 sequence (DNA): TGTGCCAGCAGCCCCTTCCAAACGGGGAACACCATATATTTT.

This chain joins TRBV13 and TRBJ1-3, with TRBD1 identical over 10 bases. Germline V lookup: CDR1 PRHDT, CDR2 FYEKMQ (reference sequence). Germline trimming cut 5 bases from V and 5 bases from J; bases unmatched to any gene: 6. The CDR3 length is 15 residues. The CDR3 sequence is CASSPGQGKRNTIYF. The DNA for the CDR3 is TGTGCCAGCAGCCCGGGACAGGGGAAGCGAAACACCATATATTTT. The variable domain in full, with the rest retrieved from reference TRBV13 and TRBJ1-3, is AAGVIQSPRHLIKEKRETATLKCYPIPRHDTVYWYQQGPGQDPQFLISFYEKMQSDKGSIPDRFSAQQFSDYHSELNMSSLELGDSALYFCASSPGQGKRNTIYFGEGSWLTVV.

This clone was recorded only once. This chain connects TRBV14 to TRBJ1-1; tentatively, D is TRBD1 (5 bases). The CDR3 is made up of 16 amino acids. Per germline, CDR1 SGHDN and CDR2 FVKESK. Trimming shortened V by 0 bases and J by 4 bases, and 15 bases separated the two germline ends. The DNA of the CDR3 is TGTGCCAGCAGCCAAGATCTGGAGGGGACGGGCACTGAAGCTTTCTTT. Translating it yields CASSQDLEGTGTEAFF.

The chain carries TRBV9 and TRBJ1-3, with no clear D. The V and J ends lost 0 bases and 1 base respectively, with 11 bases between them. Per the germline V gene, CDR1 is SGDLS and CDR2 is YYNGEE. The CDR3 loop spans 16 amino acids. CDR3 DNA sequence: TGTGCCAGCAGCGTAGGCCTTGCGGGGTCTGGAAACACCATATATTTT. It codes for CASSVGLAGSGNTIYF.

This chain connects TRBV20-1 to TRBJ1-5; D unresolved. The CDR3 is 13 amino acids. Trimming took off 3 bases at V and 0 bases at J, with 6 bases between the two ends. CDR1 is DFQATT, CDR2 SNEGSKA, per germline (reference sequence). The CDR3 region has the DNA TGCAGTGCTAGTTGGGATAGCAATCAGCCCCAGCATTTT. Residues: CSASWDSNQPQHF.

The genes are TRBV12-3 or TRBV12-4 and TRBJ2-1, with D perhaps assigned TRBD1 or TRBD2 (5 bases each). V dropped 1 base and J dropped 7 bases, with 8 bases sitting between them. The CDR3 is made up of 13 amino acids. CDR3 in DNA: TGTGCCAGCAGTTTAGATTGGGGGAATGAGCAGTTCTTC. It encodes CASSLDWGNEQFF.

The V and J genes are TRBV15 and TRBJ1-2, with TRBD1 as a possible D gene (6 bases). The germline V gene has CDR1 LNHNV and CDR2 YYDKDF (reference sequence). The CDR3 extends over 14 amino acids. The ends were cut back, 4 bases at V and 8 bases at J, with 17 bases in the middle. The CDR3 is CATSKYRDSRGYTF. As DNA, the CDR3 is TGTGCCACCAGCAAATACAGGGATTCGCGGGGCTACACCTTC.